Included here is one T cell receptor beta chain sequence, with context. The sample is drawn from a study of cytomegalovirus exposure and HLA in healthy donors. 60 Vbeta and 13 Jbeta primers were used in PCR. Measured with immunoSEQ multiplex PCR; TCRdb has only the in-frame clones, and not every one. The top ten hold more than 15% of the sample, which has roughly 100,000 clones, about 13% seen once. This CDR3 has 13 residues. The ends lost 5 bases at V and 7 bases at J; junction bases unmatched: 9. Germline V CDR1 and CDR2: SGHNT, YYREEE (reference sequence). The sample taken for sequencing was PBMCs. This clonotype was obtained from a man aged 35 to 55 in good health and CMV-seropositive. The chain has TRBV5-4 and TRBJ2-7; 7 nucleotides align to TRBD1. CDR3 sequence (DNA): TGTGCCAGCAGTTATGACAGGGTGGGGGAGCAGTACTTC. Translation gives CASSYDRVGEQYF.